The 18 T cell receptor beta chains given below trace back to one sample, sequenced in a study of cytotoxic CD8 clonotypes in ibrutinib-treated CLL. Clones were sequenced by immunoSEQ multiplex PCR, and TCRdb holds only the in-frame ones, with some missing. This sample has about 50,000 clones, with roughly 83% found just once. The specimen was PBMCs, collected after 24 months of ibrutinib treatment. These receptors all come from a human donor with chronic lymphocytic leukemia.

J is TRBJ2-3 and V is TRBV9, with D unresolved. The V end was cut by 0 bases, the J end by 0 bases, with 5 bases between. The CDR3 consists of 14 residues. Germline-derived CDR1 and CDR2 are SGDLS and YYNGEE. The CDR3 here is CASSVDPSTDTQYF. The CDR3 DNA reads TGTGCCAGCAGCGTAGACCCTAGCACAGATACGCAGTATTTT.

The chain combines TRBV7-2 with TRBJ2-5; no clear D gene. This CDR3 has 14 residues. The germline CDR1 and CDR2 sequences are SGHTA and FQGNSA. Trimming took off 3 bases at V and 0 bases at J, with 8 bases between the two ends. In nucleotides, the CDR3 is TGTGCCAGCAGCTTCGGGTCCTACCAAGAGACCCAGTACTTC. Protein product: CASSFGSYQETQYF.

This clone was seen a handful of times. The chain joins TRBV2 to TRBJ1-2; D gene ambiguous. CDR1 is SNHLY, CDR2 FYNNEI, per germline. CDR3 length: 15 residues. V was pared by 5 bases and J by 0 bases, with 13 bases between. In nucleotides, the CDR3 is TGTGCCAGCAGTCTACGGGCAGCAGCTAACTATGGCTACACCTTC. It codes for CASSLRAAANYGYTF.

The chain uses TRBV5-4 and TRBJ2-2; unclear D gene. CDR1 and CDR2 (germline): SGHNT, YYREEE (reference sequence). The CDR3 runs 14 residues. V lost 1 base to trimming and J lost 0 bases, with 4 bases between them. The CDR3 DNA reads TGTGCCAGCAGCTTGAGCCCGAACACCGGGGAGCTGTTTTTT. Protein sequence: CASSLSPNTGELFF.

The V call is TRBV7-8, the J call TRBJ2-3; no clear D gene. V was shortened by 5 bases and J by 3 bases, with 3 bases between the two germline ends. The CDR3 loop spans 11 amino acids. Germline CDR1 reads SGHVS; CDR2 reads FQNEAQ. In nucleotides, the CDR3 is TGTGCCAGCAGCAGGACAGATACGCAGTATTTT. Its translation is CASSRTDTQYF. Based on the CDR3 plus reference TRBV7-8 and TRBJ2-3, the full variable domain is GAGVSQSPRYKVAKRGQDVALRCDPISGHVSLFWYQQALGQGPEFLTYFQNEAQLDKSGLPSDRFFAERPEGSVSTLKIQRTQQEDSAVYLCASSRTDTQYFGPGTRLTVL.

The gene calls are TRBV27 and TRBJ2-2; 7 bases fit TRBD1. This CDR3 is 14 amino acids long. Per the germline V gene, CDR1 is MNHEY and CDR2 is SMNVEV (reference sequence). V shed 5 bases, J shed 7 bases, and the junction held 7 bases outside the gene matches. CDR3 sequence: CASSLGTVVGELFF. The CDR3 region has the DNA TGTGCCAGCAGTCTAGGGACAGTGGTCGGGGAGCTGTTTTTT.

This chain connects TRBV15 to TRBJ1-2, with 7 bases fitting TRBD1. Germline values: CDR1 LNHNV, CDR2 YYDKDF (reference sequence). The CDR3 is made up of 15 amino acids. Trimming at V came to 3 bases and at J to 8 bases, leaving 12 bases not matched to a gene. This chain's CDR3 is CATSRGGSGGHGYTF. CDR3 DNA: TGTGCCACCAGCAGGGGAGGATCAGGGGGACACGGCTACACCTTC.

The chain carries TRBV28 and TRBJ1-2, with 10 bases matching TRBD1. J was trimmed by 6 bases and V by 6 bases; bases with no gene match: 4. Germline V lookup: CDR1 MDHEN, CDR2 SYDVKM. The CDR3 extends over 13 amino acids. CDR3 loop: CASRPTGGDGYTF. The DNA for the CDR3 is TGTGCCAGCAGGCCGACAGGGGGCGATGGCTACACCTTC.

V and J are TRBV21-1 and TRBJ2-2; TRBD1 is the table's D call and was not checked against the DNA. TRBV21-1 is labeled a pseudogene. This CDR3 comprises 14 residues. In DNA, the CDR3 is TGTGCCAGCAGCAATCCAGGGAACACCGGGGAGCTGTTTTTT. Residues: CASSNPGNTGELFF.

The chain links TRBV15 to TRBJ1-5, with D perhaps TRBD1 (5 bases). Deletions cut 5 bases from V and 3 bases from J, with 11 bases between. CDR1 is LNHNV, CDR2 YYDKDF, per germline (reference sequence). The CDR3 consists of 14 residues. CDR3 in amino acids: CATSYDSTNQPQHF. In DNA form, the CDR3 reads TGTGCCACCAGCTACGACAGTACCAATCAGCCCCAGCATTTT.

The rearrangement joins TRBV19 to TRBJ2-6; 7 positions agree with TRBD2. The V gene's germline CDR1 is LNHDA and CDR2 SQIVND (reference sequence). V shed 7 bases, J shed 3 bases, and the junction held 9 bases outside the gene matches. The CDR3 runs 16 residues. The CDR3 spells CASNGLGGIGANVLTF. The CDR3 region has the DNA TGTGCCAGTAATGGTTTGGGAGGGATTGGGGCCAACGTCCTGACTTTC.

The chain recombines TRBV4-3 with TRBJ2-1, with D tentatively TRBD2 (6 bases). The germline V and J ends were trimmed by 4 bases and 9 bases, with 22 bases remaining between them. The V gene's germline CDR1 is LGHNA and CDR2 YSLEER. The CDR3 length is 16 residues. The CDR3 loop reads CASSRASGSPRGEQFF. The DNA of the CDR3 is TGCGCCAGCAGCCGCGCCAGCGGGTCTCCTCGAGGTGAGCAGTTCTTC.

The DNA of the CDR3 is TGTGCCAGCAGCTTATTGGCTAGCGGGAACACAGATACGCAGTATTTT. Translation: CASSLLASGNTDTQYF. The chain joins TRBV11-2 to TRBJ2-3, with 9 bases that match TRBD2. The CDR3 covers 16 residues. Losses at the gene ends were 2 bases for V and 2 bases for J; bases not matched to a gene: 5. Germline V gene lookup returns CDR1 SGHAT and CDR2 FQNNGV.

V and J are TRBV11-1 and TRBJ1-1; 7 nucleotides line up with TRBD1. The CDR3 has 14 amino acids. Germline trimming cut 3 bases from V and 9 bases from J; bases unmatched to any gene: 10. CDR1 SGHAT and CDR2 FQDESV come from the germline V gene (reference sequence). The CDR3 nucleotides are TGTGCCAGCAGCTTTGGACAGGCCCTCTCTCAAGCTTTCTTT. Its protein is CASSFGQALSQAFF.

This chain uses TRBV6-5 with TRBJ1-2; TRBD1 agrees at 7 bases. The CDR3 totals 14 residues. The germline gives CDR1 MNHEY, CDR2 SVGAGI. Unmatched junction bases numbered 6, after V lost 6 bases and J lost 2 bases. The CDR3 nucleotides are TGTGCCAGCAGCGCGGGGGGACAGAACTATGGCTACACCTTC. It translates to CASSAGGQNYGYTF.

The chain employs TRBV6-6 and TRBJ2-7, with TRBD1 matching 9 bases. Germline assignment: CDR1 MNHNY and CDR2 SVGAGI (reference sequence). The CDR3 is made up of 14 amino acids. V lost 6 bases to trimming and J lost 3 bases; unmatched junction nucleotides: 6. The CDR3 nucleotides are TGTGCCAGCAGCGACGGACAGGGGATCTACGAGCAGTACTTC. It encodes CASSDGQGIYEQYF.

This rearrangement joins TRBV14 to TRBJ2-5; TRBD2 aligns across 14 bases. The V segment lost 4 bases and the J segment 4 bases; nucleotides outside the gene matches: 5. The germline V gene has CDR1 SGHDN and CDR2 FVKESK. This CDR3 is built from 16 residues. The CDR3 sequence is CASSLGLAGVGETQYF. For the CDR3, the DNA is TGTGCCAGCAGCCTGGGACTAGCGGGAGTAGGAGAGACCCAGTACTTC.

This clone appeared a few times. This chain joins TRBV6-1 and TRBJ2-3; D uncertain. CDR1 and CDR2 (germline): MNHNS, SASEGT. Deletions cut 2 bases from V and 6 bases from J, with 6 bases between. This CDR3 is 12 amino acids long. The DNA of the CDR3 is TGTGCCAGCAGTGAATTAGCTGATACGCAGTATTTT. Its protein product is CASSELADTQYF.